Listed here are 30 T cell receptor beta chains from one sample, sequenced in a study of regulatory T cells in long-lasting Graves disease (dated by TCRdb to about 2021). The library relied on multiplex PCR. Sequencing was carried out with an Illumina HiSeq 4000. iRepertoire HTBI primers and Arm-PCR amplification of CDR3 regions were used to construct TCR beta libraries. Through fastp at Q25 and MiXCR, TCRdb rebuilt clones from the public reads, retaining in-frame beta chains. Each entry merges the rows of one CDR3 protein and shows their most common DNA and genes. The sample table holds under 450,000 distinct CDR3 sequences, of which 15% to 20% were seen once. In total, the top ten clones hold around 20% of the sample. The time point label of this sample denotes: newly diagnosed GD, antithyroid drugs for less than 3 months. For both TCR sequencing and RNA sequencing, RNA was extracted from PBMCs in TRIzol.

Another study also made use of these data, one on T cells in Graves' hyperthyroidism and ophthalmopathy.

Specimen: peripheral blood mononuclear cells (PBMCs), collected at new diagnosis, from a patient treated with antithyroid drugs. The origin of the receptors is a woman under 30 with Graves disease. Donor details come from another sample of the same person, matched by shared clones.

This clonotype was seen many times. V and J are TRBV10-3 and TRBJ2-7; the match to TRBD1 covers 9 bases. The CDR3 is 15 residues long. CDR1 is ENHRY and CDR2 is SYGVKD in the germline V gene. V trimming: 11 bases; J trimming: 3 bases; junction bases outside the gene matches: 14. Written as DNA, the CDR3 is TGTGCCGTAAGCGCCGGGACAGGGAATTTCTACGAGCAGTACTTC. Its protein product is CAVSAGTGNFYEQYF.

This chain uses TRBV28 with TRBJ2-7; 8 bases agree with TRBD2. CDR1 is MDHEN and CDR2 is SYDVKM in the germline V gene. The junction had 9 bases not matched to a gene; V was cut back by 7 bases and J by 1 base. The CDR3 consists of 15 residues. CDR3 nucleotides: TGTGCCAGCACCACGGACTCTAGCGGGTCCTACGAGCAGTACTTC. It translates to CASTTDSSGSYEQYF.

This clonotype was seen ten or more times. The chain couples TRBV11-2 to TRBJ1-2; unclear D gene. From germline, CDR1 is SGHAT and CDR2 FQNNGV. The germline V and J ends were trimmed by 3 bases and 1 base, with 15 bases remaining between them. This CDR3 contains 16 residues. CDR3: CASSFGMRELNYGYTF. In DNA, the CDR3 is TGTGCCAGCAGCTTTGGTATGAGGGAACTTAACTATGGCTACACCTTC.

The chain links TRBV12-3 or TRBV12-4 to TRBJ2-7; 13 bases line up with TRBD2. CDR3 length: 17 residues. The J segment lost 0 bases and the V segment lost 3 bases, leaving 5 bases of the junction unmatched. DNA of the CDR3: TGTGCCAGCAGTTTCGCCGGGACTAGCGGGGCCTCCTACGAGCAGTACTTC. Amino acid sequence: CASSFAGTSGASYEQYF.

The chain combines TRBV10-2 with TRBJ1-2; TRBD1 is a possible D gene (5 bases). CDR1 is WSHSY and CDR2 is SAAADI in the germline V gene. The CDR3 consists of 13 residues. V was pared by 8 bases and J by 4 bases, with 14 bases between. DNA for the CDR3: TGCGCCAGCTTGGACAAAGGGGCCTATGGCTACACCTTC. This encodes CASLDKGAYGYTF.

This clonotype appeared a few times. V is TRBV5-1 and J is TRBJ1-4; tentatively, D is TRBD1 (5 bases). The ends were cut back, 1 base at V and 7 bases at J, with 14 bases in the middle. The CDR3 runs 15 residues. Looked up from germline, CDR1 is SGHRS and CDR2 is YFSETQ. The CDR3 DNA reads TGCGCCAGCAGCTTGACTGGAAGGGGTGCTGAAAAACTGTTTTTT. This translates into CASSLTGRGAEKLFF.

This clonotype showed up many times. The chain has TRBV28 and TRBJ2-7; D gene ambiguous. CDR1 MDHEN and CDR2 SYDVKM come from the germline V gene. This CDR3 has 12 residues. V lost 2 bases and J 2 bases, leaving 4 bases between the germline ends. The CDR3 nucleotides are TGTGCCAGCAGTTTAAAGGCCTACGAGCAGTACTTC. The encoded protein is CASSLKAYEQYF.

This chain connects TRBV19 to TRBJ1-5; D gene uncertain. CDR1 is LNHDA, CDR2 SQIVND, per germline (reference sequence). The CDR3 spans 15 residues. Between the trimmed V and J ends, which lost 5 bases and 7 bases, there was a span of 18 bases. The CDR3 loop reads CASSFPTSPGQPQHF. The CDR3 DNA follows: TGTGCCAGTAGTTTCCCGACAAGCCCGGGACAGCCCCAGCATTTT.

This clonotype was counted a few times. The V call is TRBV6-1, the J call TRBJ1-1; unclear D gene. The CDR3 length is 15 residues. Germline V lookup: CDR1 MNHNS, CDR2 SASEGT. V lost 6 bases and J lost 4, with 18 bases in between. The CDR3 nucleotides are TGTGCCAGCAGAGATAAACCAGGAGCTTCCACTGAAGCTTTCTTT. Protein sequence: CASRDKPGASTEAFF.

This clonotype was picked up many times. This rearrangement joins TRBV5-1 to TRBJ2-2; D is uncertain. The CDR3 has 12 residues. CDR1 is SGHRS, CDR2 YFSETQ, per germline. Trimming cost V 5 bases and J 3 bases, with 5 bases left between them. The DNA of the CDR3 is TGCGCCAGCAGAGTGGACACCGGGGAGCTGTTTTTT. This encodes CASRVDTGELFF.

The table lists this clonotype with a few counts. The rearrangement uses TRBV6-2 or TRBV6-3 and TRBJ1-6; no clear D. V was shortened by 2 bases and J by 9 bases, with 11 bases between the two germline ends. The CDR3 is made up of 14 amino acids. The germline V gene has CDR1 MNHEY and CDR2 SVGEGT. The CDR3 reads CASSYVGRTSPLHF. The CDR3, as DNA: TGTGCCAGCAGTTACGTGGGCAGGACTTCACCCCTCCACTTT.

This chain uses TRBV14 with TRBJ2-4, with D tentatively TRBD1 (6 bases). Germline CDR1 reads SGHDN; CDR2 reads FVKESK. The CDR3 is made up of 16 amino acids. V was shortened by 4 bases and J by 0 bases, with 13 bases between the two germline ends. The CDR3 is CASSLEQGIAKNIQYF. In nucleotides, the CDR3 is TGTGCCAGCAGCCTAGAACAGGGAATAGCCAAAAACATTCAGTACTTC. The whole variable domain, remainder taken from reference TRBV14 and TRBJ2-4, is EAGVTQFPSHSVIEKGQTVTLRCDPISGHDNLYWYRRVMGKEIKFLLHFVKESKQDESGMPNNRFLAERTGGTYSTLKVQPAELEDSGVYFCASSLEQGIAKNIQYFGAGTRLSVL.

This clonotype was observed a few times. The chain links TRBV20-1 to TRBJ2-7; 9 nucleotides match TRBD2. This CDR3 is 14 amino acids long. Germline-derived CDR1 and CDR2 are DFQATT and SNEGSKA (reference sequence). Trimming at V came to 4 bases and at J to 7 bases, leaving 11 bases not matched to a gene. The CDR3 region is CSAINSGSPREQYF. CDR3 nucleotides: TGCAGTGCTATTAATAGCGGGAGTCCGCGAGAGCAGTACTTC.

The rearrangement links TRBV9 to TRBJ1-1; no definite D call. The V end lost 1 base, the J end lost 3 bases, and 7 bases lay between the germline ends. The CDR3 runs to 13 residues. The V gene's germline CDR1 is SGDLS and CDR2 YYNGEE. The CDR3 loop is CASSVSSHTEAFF. The CDR3 DNA follows: TGTGCCAGCAGCGTATCAAGCCACACTGAAGCTTTCTTT.

This clonotype was picked up many times. The chain links TRBV5-1 to TRBJ1-6; a weak D match, TRBD1 (5 bases). Germline assignment: CDR1 SGHRS and CDR2 YFSETQ. V lost 3 bases, J lost 9 bases, and 7 bases lay in between. The CDR3 covers 12 residues. The CDR3 sequence is CASSWDVSPLHF. The CDR3 DNA reads as TGCGCCAGCAGCTGGGACGTTTCACCCCTCCACTTT.

In the case of this clonotype: A much larger clonotype is one base distant, so this may be a read error. The chain recombines TRBV5-1 with TRBJ2-3; D gene unclear. Between the trimmed V and J ends, which lost 3 bases and 5 bases, there was a span of 13 bases. The CDR3 spans 14 residues. The germline V gene encodes CDR1 SGHRS and CDR2 YFSETQ. CDR3 coding DNA: TGCGCCAGCAGCTCGTACGCGGCCGAAGATACGCAGTATTTT. Its protein is CASSSYAAEDTQYF.

This clonotype showed up many times. The chain has TRBV12-3 or TRBV12-4 and TRBJ1-5, with a tentative D call TRBD1 (5 bases). This CDR3 region has 15 residues. V gave up 6 bases and J gave up 3 bases, with 15 bases separating them. The CDR3 DNA follows: TGTGCCAGCAGGCCTCCCGGGGGGAACAATCAGCCCCAGCATTTT. Its translation: CASRPPGGNNQPQHF.

The V gene is TRBV27, the J gene TRBJ1-6, with D possibly being TRBD1 (5 bases). Trimming removed 2 bases from V and 9 bases from J, with 11 bases in between. Germline V CDR1 and CDR2: MNHEY, SMNVEV (reference sequence). The CDR3 covers 14 residues. CDR3 sequence (DNA): TGTGCCAGCAGTTTAACGGGGGGTATTTCACCCCTCCACTTT. It translates to CASSLTGGISPLHF.

The V call is TRBV12-3 or TRBV12-4, the J call TRBJ1-1; D is unresolved. Trimming left V 6 bases short and J 7 bases short, with 9 bases between. The CDR3 runs to 11 residues. CDR3 DNA: TGTGCCAGCAGCTCCCACCTTGAAGCTTTCTTT. It specifies CASSSHLEAFF.

With regard to this clonotype: A far more abundant clone sits one base away, making this likely a read error. The chain couples TRBV10-3 to TRBJ2-1, with 13 bases matching TRBD2. The closer fit of TRBJ2-5 to the DNA end suggests the J call may be wrong. The germline V gene encodes CDR1 ENHRY and CDR2 SYGVKD. The CDR3 is made up of 15 amino acids. CDR3 sequence (DNA): TGTGCCATCAGTGAACTAGCGGGGGGGCAAGAGACCCAGTACTTC. The encoded protein is CAISELAGGQETQYF.

The chain joins TRBV6-2 or TRBV6-3 to TRBJ2-1; the D gene is possibly TRBD2 (6 bases). This CDR3 region has 13 residues. V was clipped by 7 bases and J by 8 bases, with 15 bases between them. Per germline, CDR1 MNHEY and CDR2 SVGEGT. This chain's CDR3 is CASKRTTIYEQFF. CDR3 DNA sequence: TGTGCCAGCAAACGGACTACTATCTATGAGCAGTTCTTC.

In this sample, this clonotype turned up many times. This rearrangement joins TRBV3-1 to TRBJ2-3, with 8 positions matching TRBD2. The V segment lost 0 bases and the J segment 3 bases; nucleotides outside the gene matches: 5. The CDR3 has 16 amino acids. Germline loops: CDR1 LGHDT, CDR2 YNNKEL (reference sequence). The CDR3 DNA sequence: TGTGCCAGCAGCCAAGATCGGATAGCGGGAACAGATACGCAGTATTTT. This codes for CASSQDRIAGTDTQYF.

This rearrangement joins TRBV5-1 to TRBJ1-3; TRBD1 aligns across 8 bases. The CDR3 loop spans 16 amino acids. V gave up 4 bases and J gave up 4 bases; unmatched junction bases: 10. Germline V lookup: CDR1 SGHRS, CDR2 YFSETQ. The CDR3 loop is CASSVDRGTVGNTIYF. The CDR3 bases are TGCGCCAGCAGCGTCGACAGGGGTACGGTGGGAAACACCATATATTTT.

In this sample, this clonotype turned up many times. CDR3 protein: CAWSLRQGAYNEQFF. DNA of the CDR3: TGTGCCTGGAGTCTTAGACAGGGGGCTTACAATGAGCAGTTCTTC. This rearrangement joins TRBV30 to TRBJ2-1, with TRBD1 identical over 10 bases. The germline V gene encodes CDR1 GTSNPN and CDR2 SVGIG (reference sequence). J was trimmed by 4 bases and V by 2 bases; bases with no gene match: 5. The CDR3 runs 15 residues.

This clonotype was recorded many times. The genes are TRBV5-1 and TRBJ2-7; 7 positions agree with TRBD1. This CDR3 is built from 14 residues. J was trimmed by 5 bases and V by 1 base; bases with no gene match: 6. Germline lookup yields CDR1 SGHRS and CDR2 YFSETQ. CDR3 amino acids: CASSLTQGLNEQYF. DNA of the CDR3: TGCGCCAGCAGCTTGACACAGGGGCTGAACGAGCAGTACTTC.

This clonotype was counted at least ten times. This chain connects TRBV28 to TRBJ1-5; possibly TRBD1 for D (6 bases). Per the germline V gene, CDR1 is MDHEN and CDR2 is SYDVKM. The CDR3 is made up of 16 amino acids. V was cut by 5 bases and J by 4 bases, with 18 bases left in between. Written as DNA, the CDR3 is TGTGCCAGCAGTCCCCGAACAGGGATGGGTAATCAGCCCCAGCATTTT. It encodes CASSPRTGMGNQPQHF. Drawing the rest from reference TRBV28 and TRBJ1-5, the complete variable domain is DVKVTQSSRYLVKRTGEKVFLECVQDMDHENMFWYRQDPGLGLRLIYFSYDVKMKEKGDIPEGYSVSREKKERFSLILESASTNQTSMYLCASSPRTGMGNQPQHFGDGTRLSIL.

As concerns this clonotype: This may arise from a read error, as a much more abundant clone is one base away. This chain uses TRBV3-1 with TRBJ1-1; 9 positions match TRBD1. The germline gives CDR1 LGHDT, CDR2 YNNKEL (reference sequence). The V gene end was trimmed by 2 bases and the J gene end by 4 bases; junction bases not matched to a gene: 2. The CDR3 sequence is 14 residues long. The CDR3 region is CASSQRDRATEAFF. DNA of the CDR3: TGTGCCAGCAGCCAAAGGGACAGGGCCACTGAAGCTTTCTTT.

Many counts were recorded for this clonotype. The V and J genes are TRBV28 and TRBJ2-7; 10 bases align to TRBD1. The CDR3 has 18 amino acids. With V trimmed by 9 bases and J by 1 base, 18 bases remained unmatched. Per the germline V gene, CDR1 is MDHEN and CDR2 is SYDVKM. The CDR3, as DNA: TGTGCCAGACTAACCACCTCCCCGCGGGACAGGGGTTCCTACGAGCAGTACTTC. Its protein product is CARLTTSPRDRGSYEQYF.

This clonotype came up many times. The V and J genes are TRBV28 and TRBJ2-3, with 13 positions matching TRBD2. CDR3 length: 16 residues. Looked up from germline, CDR1 is MDHEN and CDR2 is SYDVKM. V gave up 6 bases and J gave up 0 bases; unmatched junction bases: 3. The CDR3 nucleotides read TGTGCCAGCAGCCTGGGACTAGCGGGGAGCACAGATACGCAGTATTTT. It encodes CASSLGLAGSTDTQYF. Full variable domain (rest looked up from reference TRBV28 and TRBJ2-3): DVKVTQSSRYLVKRTGEKVFLECVQDMDHENMFWYRQDPGLGLRLIYFSYDVKMKEKGDIPEGYSVSREKKERFSLILESASTNQTSMYLCASSLGLAGSTDTQYFGPGTRLTVL.

This clonotype was seen at least ten times. The chain recombines TRBV5-1 with TRBJ2-7; 11 nucleotides match TRBD2. CDR3 length: 16 residues. Germline-derived CDR1 and CDR2 are SGHRS and YFSETQ. Trimming cost V 3 bases and J 2 bases; bases outside gene matches: 7. The CDR3 protein is CASSSLLAGGPYEQYF. CDR3 bases: TGCGCCAGCAGCTCCCTCCTAGCGGGGGGCCCCTACGAGCAGTACTTC.